The entry below describes one TCR beta chain. TCRdb keeps only in-frame clones here, not all; method: immunoSEQ multiplex PCR. This repertoire shows some 220,000 clones, roughly 94% found once; its top ten account for roughly 1.6%. These data are taken from a study of control samples from healthy donors and cancer patients. There are 13 residues in the CDR3. Germline V lookup: CDR1 MNHEY, CDR2 SVGEGT. The V gene end was trimmed by 4 bases and the J gene end by 3 bases; junction bases not matched to a gene: 3. The TCR originated in a man aged 50 to 59 in good health. Specimen: blood. The J gene is TRBJ2-7, the V gene TRBV6-2 or TRBV6-3, with 7 positions matching TRBD1. This chain's CDR3 is CASSWDSLYEQYF. The CDR3 nucleotides read TGTGCCAGCAGTTGGGACAGCCTCTACGAGCAGTACTTC.